The 20 T cell receptor beta chains below come from one sample, sequenced in a study of PD-L1 blockade in urothelial cancer. Produced via immunoSEQ multiplex PCR; TCRdb's table is partial and in-frame only. The table has tens of thousands of clones, 70% to 85% seen once. Sequencing used PBMCs, obtained around atezolizumab (anti-PD-L1) treatment. These receptors were collected from an older man with urothelial cancer.

The rearrangement joins TRBV7-2 to TRBJ2-7; 8 positions agree with TRBD2. The V gene's germline CDR1 is SGHTA and CDR2 FQGNSA. The CDR3 extends over 18 amino acids. V was clipped by 1 base and J by 3 bases; unmatched bases: 14. The CDR3 nucleotides are TGTGCCAGCAGCTTAGACGTGGGGACGGCGGGAGGCCTCTACGAGCAGTACTTC. Translated, it gives CASSLDVGTAGGLYEQYF.

V gene TRBV5-1 combines with J gene TRBJ1-2, with 9 positions matching TRBD1. Per germline, CDR1 SGHRS and CDR2 YFSETQ. The CDR3 consists of 14 residues. V trimming: 6 bases; J trimming: 8 bases; junction bases outside the gene matches: 11. The CDR3 coding sequence is TGCGCCAGCAAGGAGGGCACAGGGGGCGAGGGCTACACCTTC. Translating gives CASKEGTGGEGYTF.

The genes are TRBV7-2 and TRBJ2-6; 9 nucleotides agree with TRBD1. Trimming cost V 5 bases and J 0 bases; bases outside gene matches: 5. The CDR3 is 17 amino acids. From germline, CDR1 is SGHTA and CDR2 FQGNSA. The CDR3 is CASSPGTGLSGANVLTF. Here the CDR3 DNA reads TGTGCCAGCAGCCCAGGGACAGGGCTCTCTGGGGCCAACGTCCTGACTTTC.

The chain couples TRBV6-5 to TRBJ1-1; 7 bases align to TRBD1. With 4 bases clipped from V and 10 bases from J, the junction kept 6 bases outside the gene matches. Per germline, CDR1 MNHEY and CDR2 SVGAGI. CDR3 size: 12 residues. CDR3 bases: TGTGCCAGCAGTTCCCGACAGGGCGCAGCTTTCTTT. Translated, it gives CASSSRQGAAFF.

V and J are TRBV10-3 and TRBJ2-1; 9 bases line up with TRBD1. From germline, CDR1 is ENHRY and CDR2 SYGVKD. The V gene end was trimmed by 4 bases and the J gene end by 10 bases; junction bases not matched to a gene: 5. This CDR3 has 13 residues. The CDR3 coding sequence is TGTGCCATCAGTGCGGGACAGGGAAAGGAGCAGTTCTTC. It codes for CAISAGQGKEQFF.

V gene TRBV6-5 combines with J gene TRBJ1-2; the match to TRBD1 covers 7 bases. The CDR3 loop spans 12 amino acids. Germline V gives CDR1 MNHEY, CDR2 SVGAGI. Trimming removed 6 bases from V and 8 bases from J; junction bases left unmatched: 6. The CDR3 protein is CASRSTGVGYTF. In nucleotides, the CDR3 is TGTGCCAGCAGGTCAACAGGGGTCGGCTACACCTTC.

V usage is TRBV20-1 and J usage is TRBJ2-1; D gene ambiguous. CDR1 is DFQATT and CDR2 is SNEGSKA in the germline V gene (reference sequence). The V end lost 6 bases, the J end lost 8 bases, and 11 bases lay between the germline ends. The CDR3 totals 11 residues. The CDR3: CSAPSLHEQFF. The CDR3 bases are TGCAGTGCCCCGTCTCTCCATGAGCAGTTCTTC.

The chain couples TRBV10-3 to TRBJ1-2; 10 bases align to TRBD1. After removal of 11 bases from V and 2 bases from J, the junction contained 8 bases not matched to a gene. Germline-derived CDR1 and CDR2 are ENHRY and SYGVKD. This CDR3 is built from 14 residues. The CDR3 nucleotides read TGTGCCTCTTTCCCGGGACAGGGGAACTATGGCTACACCTTC. It specifies CASFPGQGNYGYTF.

The gene calls are TRBV28 and TRBJ1-2; the D gene is possibly TRBD1 (5 bases). CDR1 is MDHEN, CDR2 SYDVKM, per germline. Between the trimmed V and J ends, which lost 6 bases and 8 bases, there was a span of 19 bases. The CDR3 length is 14 residues. CDR3 loop: CASSLLSQGKGYTF. CDR3 sequence (DNA): TGTGCCAGCAGCCTCCTGAGTCAGGGCAAGGGCTACACCTTC.

This clone was seen just once. The V gene is TRBV5-1, the J gene TRBJ1-4; 8 positions match TRBD1. CDR3 length: 15 residues. Losses at the gene ends were 4 bases for V and 3 bases for J; bases not matched to a gene: 5. Per the germline V gene, CDR1 is SGHRS and CDR2 is YFSETQ. The CDR3 is CASSPGTGSNEKLFF. Here the CDR3 DNA reads TGCGCCAGCAGCCCGGGGACAGGATCTAATGAAAAACTGTTTTTT.

The gene calls are TRBV11-3 and TRBJ2-7; the D is unclear. The germline V and J ends were trimmed by 5 bases and 6 bases, with 17 bases remaining between them. Germline lookup yields CDR1 SGHNT and CDR2 YENEEA. The CDR3 length is 14 residues. The CDR3 coding sequence is TGTGCCAGCAGCCACCAAGAGTACGAGTCCGAGCAGTACTTC. Its protein product is CASSHQEYESEQYF. Full variable domain (outside the CDR3, taken from reference TRBV11-3 and TRBJ2-7): EAGVVQSPRYKIIEKKQPVAFWCNPISGHNTLYWYLQNLGQGPELLIRYENEEAVDDSQLPKDRFSAERLKGVDSTLKIQPAELGDSAVYLCASSHQEYESEQYFGPGTRLTVT.

The sample holds one count of this clone. The chain combines TRBV19 with TRBJ1-4, with D perhaps TRBD1 (5 bases). The CDR3 has 14 amino acids. Deletions cut 6 bases from V and 3 bases from J, with 11 bases between. Looked up from germline, CDR1 is LNHDA and CDR2 is SQIVND (reference sequence). CDR3 region: CASRTGSANEKLFF. The CDR3 nucleotides are TGTGCCAGTAGAACAGGCTCGGCTAATGAAAAACTGTTTTTT.

The chain couples TRBV9 to TRBJ1-3, with 7 positions matching TRBD1. Germline values: CDR1 SGDLS, CDR2 YYNGEE. The CDR3 consists of 16 residues. V was clipped by 2 bases and J by 1 base; unmatched bases: 6. The CDR3 is CASSVSQGRSGNTIYF. CDR3 DNA: TGTGCCAGCAGCGTCTCACAGGGGCGGTCTGGAAACACCATATATTTT.

The CDR3 region has the DNA TGTGCCAGCAGCTCTAGCGGGGGCTCGAACACCGGGGAGCTGTTTTTT. Amino acids: CASSSSGGSNTGELFF. The J gene is TRBJ2-2, the V gene TRBV7-3; 10 bases map to TRBD2. CDR1 and CDR2 (germline): SGHTA, FQGTGA. The CDR3 runs 16 residues. J lost 0 bases, V lost 4 bases, and 2 bases had no gene match.

The chain is built from TRBV5-1 and TRBJ2-1; 12 positions agree with TRBD2. The germline CDR1 and CDR2 sequences are SGHRS and YFSETQ. CDR3 size: 15 residues. The trim removed 2 bases at V and 9 bases at J, leaving 6 bases unmatched. CDR3 protein: CASSLSSGGASEQFF. The CDR3 DNA sequence: TGCGCCAGCAGCTTATCTAGCGGGGGGGCGTCTGAGCAGTTCTTC.

The rearrangement joins TRBV5-1 to TRBJ1-1, with D unclear. The CDR3 spans 15 residues. Germline CDR1 SGHRS, CDR2 YFSETQ. Trimming removed 0 bases from V and 4 bases from J, with 13 bases in between. The CDR3 region has the DNA TGCGCCAGCAGCTTGGAGGTATTTGGGAGCACTGAAGCTTTCTTT. Its translation: CASSLEVFGSTEAFF. The full variable domain, its missing parts supplied by reference TRBV5-1 and TRBJ1-1, is KAGVTQTPRYLIKTRGQQVTLSCSPISGHRSVSWYQQTPGQGLQFLFEYFSETQRNKGNFPGRFSGRQFSNSRSEMNVSTLELGDSALYLCASSLEVFGSTEAFFGQGTRLTVV.

The chain is built from TRBV5-1 and TRBJ1-3; no definite D call. The length of the CDR3 is 17 residues. Deletions cut 3 bases from V and 1 base from J, with 17 bases between. Per germline, CDR1 SGHRS and CDR2 YFSETQ. The CDR3 region is CASSYGRGTTSGNTIYF. The CDR3, as DNA: TGCGCCAGCAGCTATGGAAGAGGTACTACTTCTGGAAACACCATATATTTT.

This clone has only a few counts. The chain recombines TRBV5-1 with TRBJ2-7; D is possibly TRBD1 (5 bases). This CDR3 is built from 15 residues. Germline V gene data show CDR1 as SGHRS and CDR2 as YFSETQ. Between the trimmed V and J ends, which lost 0 bases and 6 bases, there was a span of 16 bases. Written as DNA, the CDR3 is TGCGCCAGCAGCTTGGGGGCCTTCCCTGGGGCCGAGCAGTACTTC. Translating it yields CASSLGAFPGAEQYF.

This clone was found a few times. The chain recombines TRBV4-1 with TRBJ2-1; 9 bases align to TRBD2. V shed 4 bases and J 4 bases; nucleotides not matched to a gene: 8. Germline V lookup: CDR1 MGHRA, CDR2 YSYEKL. The CDR3 has 16 residues. The CDR3 loop reads CASSLLGLARYNEQFF. DNA for the CDR3: TGCGCCAGCAGCCTCCTCGGACTAGCGAGATACAATGAGCAGTTCTTC.

The rearrangement joins TRBV11-2 to TRBJ2-1; 7 positions agree with TRBD2. J lost 12 bases, V lost 4 bases, and 24 bases had no gene match. The CDR3 has 18 amino acids. CDR1 is SGHAT and CDR2 is FQNNGV in the germline V gene. In DNA, the CDR3 is TGTGCCAGCAGCTCGAGGGCCCTACTAGCGCCAACGGGAACTGGGCAGTTCTTC. Its translation: CASSSRALLAPTGTGQFF. The full variable domain, its missing parts supplied by reference TRBV11-2 and TRBJ2-1, is EAGVAQSPRYKIIEKRQSVAFWCNPISGHATLYWYQQILGQGPKLLIQFQNNGVVDDSQLPKDRFSAERLKGVDSTLKIQPAKLEDSAVYLCASSSRALLAPTGTGQFFGPGTRLTVL.